The 28 T cell receptor beta chains given below trace back to one sample, sequenced in a study of blood T cell repertoires in COVID-19. TCRdb's copy holds only in-frame clones and misses some; the assay was immunoSEQ multiplex PCR. The sample includes about 140,000 clones, approximately 81% of them seen just once. The sample was PBMCs or T cells enriched from blood (not recorded which). These receptors all stem from a man aged 35-49 years with acute COVID-19.

The genes are TRBV7-6 and TRBJ1-1, with a possible D match to TRBD1 (5 bases). Trimming removed 5 bases at V and 1 base at J, with 14 bases between. Per germline, CDR1 SGHVS and CDR2 FNYEAQ. The CDR3 totals 15 residues. The CDR3 coding sequence is TGTGCCAGCAGCCCTACTCTTGACAGGAACACTGAAGCTTTCTTT. Its translation: CASSPTLDRNTEAFF. The whole variable domain, filled in from reference TRBV7-6 and TRBJ1-1, reads GAGVSQSPRYKVTKRGQDVALRCDPISGHVSLYWYRQALGQGPEFLTYFNYEAQQDKSGLPNDRFSAERPEGSISTLTIQRTEQRDSAMYRCASSPTLDRNTEAFFGQGTRLTVV.

The V and J genes are TRBV7-8 and TRBJ1-6; 7 bases align to TRBD1. Germline V gene data show CDR1 as SGHVS and CDR2 as FQNEAQ. The CDR3 is made up of 16 amino acids. The junction had 16 bases not matched to a gene; V was cut back by 5 bases and J by 12 bases. Here the CDR3 DNA reads TGTGCCAGCAGCGCCTATGCCGGGACAGATGGTTTACCCCTCCACTTT. It specifies CASSAYAGTDGLPLHF.

The rearrangement uses TRBV5-1 and TRBJ2-7; TRBD2 agrees at 12 bases. The ends lost 0 bases at V and 0 bases at J; junction bases unmatched: 7. The CDR3 length is 18 residues. Germline assignment: CDR1 SGHRS and CDR2 YFSETQ. This CDR3 reads CASSLATSGGLISYEQYF. The DNA of the CDR3 is TGCGCCAGCAGCTTGGCCACTAGCGGGGGGCTCATCTCCTACGAGCAGTACTTC.

The J gene is TRBJ1-2, the V gene TRBV19, with a possible D match to TRBD1 (6 bases). V lost 7 bases and J 4 bases, leaving 13 bases between the germline ends. The CDR3 extends over 13 amino acids. Germline V gene data show CDR1 as LNHDA and CDR2 as SQIVND (reference sequence). The CDR3 DNA sequence: TGTGCCAGTACCGTTACAGGGTCCTATGGCTACACCTTC. It translates to CASTVTGSYGYTF.

In DNA, the CDR3 is TGTGCCAGCAGTTATGGACAGGGTGAGGGTCAGCCCCAGCATTTT. Encoded protein: CASSYGQGEGQPQHF. The chain recombines TRBV6-2 or TRBV6-3 with TRBJ1-5, with TRBD1 identical over 8 bases. Losses at the gene ends were 3 bases for V and 6 bases for J; bases not matched to a gene: 7. The CDR3 loop spans 15 amino acids. The germline CDR1 and CDR2 sequences are MNHEY and SVGEGT.

This clone was recorded once. V gene TRBV6-6 combines with J gene TRBJ2-7; 8 bases agree with TRBD1. With 5 bases clipped from V and 2 bases from J, the junction kept 5 bases outside the gene matches. Germline V CDR1 and CDR2: MNHNY, SVGAGI (reference sequence). This CDR3 has 14 residues. The CDR3 region is CASSKTGVPYEQYF. The CDR3 DNA is TGTGCCAGCAGTAAGACAGGGGTCCCCTACGAGCAGTACTTC.

The chain has TRBV6-5 and TRBJ1-1, with TRBD1 as a possible D gene (6 bases). This CDR3 region has 16 residues. V was clipped by 2 bases and J by 1 base, with 14 bases between them. Germline V CDR1 and CDR2: MNHEY, SVGAGI. The CDR3 nucleotides read TGTGCCAGCAGTTACCTTTCTGGACAGCAGAACACTGAAGCTTTCTTT. Translating gives CASSYLSGQQNTEAFF.

The gene calls are TRBV27 and TRBJ1-2; TRBD1 agrees at 12 bases. J gave up 4 bases and V 5 bases, and 8 bases lay outside the gene matches. Germline loops: CDR1 MNHEY, CDR2 SMNVEV (reference sequence). This CDR3 is built from 16 residues. This chain's CDR3 is CASSPSGQGALYGYTF. In nucleotides, the CDR3 is TGTGCCAGCAGTCCTTCGGGACAGGGGGCCCTCTATGGCTACACCTTC.

The chain combines TRBV3-1 (or the pseudogene TRBV3-2) with TRBJ1-2, with 7 bases matching TRBD1. This CDR3 is 12 amino acids long. CDR1 LGHDT and CDR2 YNNKEL come from the germline V gene (reference sequence). V shed 8 bases and J 2 bases; nucleotides not matched to a gene: 2. CDR3 loop: CASEDRNYGYTF. Here the CDR3 DNA reads TGTGCCAGCGAGGACAGGAACTATGGCTACACCTTC.

The genes are TRBV7-8 and TRBJ1-4, with 7 bases that match TRBD1. The germline V gene has CDR1 SGHVS and CDR2 FQNEAQ. Trimming at V came to 1 base and at J to 8 bases, leaving 7 bases not matched to a gene. The CDR3 consists of 15 residues. The CDR3: CASSLVQGSGEKLFF. The CDR3 nucleotides read TGTGCCAGCAGCTTAGTACAGGGGTCGGGGGAAAAACTGTTTTTT.

V gene TRBV28 combines with J gene TRBJ2-7; 12 nucleotides align to TRBD2. CDR3 length: 16 amino acids. The germline CDR1 and CDR2 sequences are MDHEN and SYDVKM. J lost 4 bases, V lost 3 bases, and 7 bases had no gene match. DNA of the CDR3: TGTGCCAGCAGTTTCCCTAGCGGGAGGGCCGGATACGAGCAGTACTTC. It specifies CASSFPSGRAGYEQYF. Full variable domain (outside the CDR3, taken from reference TRBV28 and TRBJ2-7): DVKVTQSSRYLVKRTGEKVFLECVQDMDHENMFWYRQDPGLGLRLIYFSYDVKMKEKGDIPEGYSVSREKKERFSLILESASTNQTSMYLCASSFPSGRAGYEQYFGPGTRLTVT.

The chain couples TRBV30 to TRBJ1-3; D remains ambiguous. The V and J ends lost 3 bases and 0 bases respectively, with 9 bases between them. The CDR3 has 14 amino acids. Germline V lookup: CDR1 GTSNPN, CDR2 SVGIG (reference sequence). The CDR3 DNA reads as TGTGCCTGGAGGACTGGAAACTCTGGAAACACCATATATTTT. It is translated as CAWRTGNSGNTIYF.

The rearrangement joins TRBV28 to TRBJ2-7; D unclear. V was shortened by 7 bases and J by 3 bases, with 13 bases between the two germline ends. The germline V gene has CDR1 MDHEN and CDR2 SYDVKM. The CDR3 spans 13 residues. This CDR3 is CASKRPPGYEQYF. The CDR3 DNA reads TGTGCCAGCAAGAGGCCGCCCGGCTACGAGCAGTACTTC. Using reference TRBV28 and TRBJ2-7 for the parts outside the CDR3, the full variable domain is DVKVTQSSRYLVKRTGEKVFLECVQDMDHENMFWYRQDPGLGLRLIYFSYDVKMKEKGDIPEGYSVSREKKERFSLILESASTNQTSMYLCASKRPPGYEQYFGPGTRLTVT.

This clone appeared once. The chain has TRBV3-1 (or the pseudogene TRBV3-2) and TRBJ1-5; D uncertain. This CDR3 spans 14 amino acids. Germline V gene lookup returns CDR1 LGHDT and CDR2 YNNKEL (reference sequence). Trimming shortened V by 2 bases and J by 4 bases, and 9 bases separated the two germline ends. As DNA, the CDR3 is TGTGCCAGCAGCCAACTTGCAGGTAATCAGCCCCAGCATTTT. Protein product: CASSQLAGNQPQHF.

This clone appeared once. V and J are TRBV11-2 and TRBJ1-1; 7 bases align to TRBD1. The CDR3 loop spans 13 amino acids. V shed 6 bases and J 3 bases; nucleotides not matched to a gene: 4. The germline V gene has CDR1 SGHAT and CDR2 FQNNGV. CDR3 nucleotides: TGTGCCAGCAGTTCACAGGGGTACACTGAAGCTTTCTTT. Protein: CASSSQGYTEAFF. Full variable domain (outside the CDR3, taken from reference TRBV11-2 and TRBJ1-1): EAGVAQSPRYKIIEKRQSVAFWCNPISGHATLYWYQQILGQGPKLLIQFQNNGVVDDSQLPKDRFSAERLKGVDSTLKIQPAKLEDSAVYLCASSSQGYTEAFFGQGTRLTVV.

The gene calls are TRBV24-1 and TRBJ2-1; 13 bases match TRBD2. The V gene's germline CDR1 is KGHDR and CDR2 SFDVKD. Unmatched junction bases numbered 11, after V lost 2 bases and J lost 2 bases. The CDR3 has 20 residues. The CDR3 protein is CATSDSGTSGTFSPYNEQFF. In nucleotides, the CDR3 is TGTGCCACCAGTGATTCCGGGACTAGCGGGACCTTCTCCCCCTACAATGAGCAGTTCTTC.

This clone appeared a few times. The chain recombines TRBV12-3 or TRBV12-4 with TRBJ1-4, with 10 bases fitting TRBD1. V lost 6 bases, J lost 6 bases, and 1 base stayed unmatched. The CDR3 runs 13 residues. CDR3 coding DNA: TGTGCCAGCAGAGGGACAGGGGATGAAAAACTGTTTTTT. Protein sequence: CASRGTGDEKLFF.

This clone was observed once. The chain is built from TRBV7-8 and TRBJ1-4; D call uncertain. This CDR3 has 15 amino acids. Trimming left V 5 bases short and J 12 bases short, with 22 bases between. The germline CDR1 and CDR2 sequences are SGHVS and FQNEAQ. The DNA of the CDR3 is TGTGCCAGCAGCCGTAGTACGCGGGGATTTGGTGAACTGTTTTTT. Translating it yields CASSRSTRGFGELFF.

The CDR3 loop is CSASHNRRVREQYF. In DNA form, the CDR3 reads TGCAGTGCTAGTCATAACCGCCGGGTGAGGGAGCAGTACTTC. The chain is built from TRBV20-1 and TRBJ2-7, with D unclear. Germline V gene sequence: CDR1 DFQATT, CDR2 SNEGSKA (reference sequence). The CDR3 is 14 amino acids. The V gene lost 3 bases and the J gene lost 7 bases, with 19 bases spanning the gap.

This chain links TRBV2 with TRBJ1-1; TRBD1 aligns across 9 bases. Trimming removed 6 bases from V and 4 bases from J; junction bases left unmatched: 6. Germline-derived CDR1 and CDR2 are SNHLY and FYNNEI. The CDR3 sequence is 14 residues long. CDR3 coding DNA: TGTGCCAGCAGAAGGGACAGGGATGTCACTGAAGCTTTCTTT. Its protein product is CASRRDRDVTEAFF.

Written as DNA, the CDR3 is TGTGCCAGCAGCTTGGATCCAGGGAACACTGAAGCTTTCTTT. This codes for CASSLDPGNTEAFF. The chain has TRBV5-4 and TRBJ1-1; D remains ambiguous. CDR1 is SGHNT, CDR2 YYREEE, per germline (reference sequence). Trimming cost V 0 bases and J 1 base, with 7 bases left between them. This CDR3 has 14 amino acids.

This clone appeared once. The chain is built from TRBV7-8 and TRBJ1-5; D is unresolved. There are 12 residues in the CDR3. Trimming shortened V by 5 bases and J by 5 bases, and 7 bases separated the two germline ends. The germline gives CDR1 SGHVS, CDR2 FQNEAQ. This CDR3 is CASSQLHQPQHF. CDR3 in DNA: TGTGCCAGCAGCCAACTCCATCAGCCCCAGCATTTT.

This clone appeared a few times. The J gene is TRBJ2-7, the V gene TRBV28; tentatively, D is TRBD2 (6 bases). The CDR3 contains 15 residues. Trimming shortened V by 3 bases and J by 9 bases, and 21 bases separated the two germline ends. From germline, CDR1 is MDHEN and CDR2 SYDVKM. CDR3 coding DNA: TGTGCCAGCAGTTTTCATCCCACCGGGAGATATACGCAGTACTTC. Amino acid sequence: CASSFHPTGRYTQYF.

The chain is built from TRBV19 and TRBJ1-1; TRBD1 might be the D (5 bases). This CDR3 comprises 14 residues. The germline gives CDR1 LNHDA, CDR2 SQIVND (reference sequence). Trimming pared 9 bases from V and 0 bases from J, leaving 14 bases between. In DNA, the CDR3 is TGTGCCAGCCGGGGGGTCCGCATGAACACTGAAGCTTTCTTT. It specifies CASRGVRMNTEAFF.

The V gene is TRBV5-1, the J gene TRBJ1-1, with 7 bases lining up with TRBD1. The trim removed 7 bases at V and 7 bases at J, leaving 7 bases unmatched. CDR1 SGHRS and CDR2 YFSETQ come from the germline V gene. The CDR3 has 12 residues. CDR3 coding DNA: TGCGCCAGCGCCAGGGGGGCCTATGAAGCTTTCTTT. It codes for CASARGAYEAFF.

The chain is built from TRBV28 and TRBJ2-7; D is possibly TRBD1 (6 bases). Per the germline V gene, CDR1 is MDHEN and CDR2 is SYDVKM. The ends were cut back, 2 bases at V and 3 bases at J, with 20 bases in the middle. CDR3 length equals 17 residues. The CDR3 nucleotides read TGTGCCAGCAGTTTACCCCGTCAGGGGCGAGATGGCTACGAGCAGTACTTC. Translating it yields CASSLPRQGRDGYEQYF.

In its sample, this clone was seen once. The rearrangement links TRBV5-8 to TRBJ1-1; no firm D call. Germline V lookup: CDR1 SGHTS, CDR2 YDEGEE. The ends were cut back, 1 base at V and 1 base at J, with 5 bases in the middle. The CDR3 extends over 13 amino acids. The CDR3 here is CASSLRRNTEAFF. The DNA for the CDR3 is TGTGCCAGCAGCTTGAGGAGGAACACTGAAGCTTTCTTT.

V and J are TRBV7-2 and TRBJ2-1; D is possibly TRBD2 (7 bases). The CDR3 length is 15 residues. V lost 8 bases, J lost 1 base, and 15 bases lay in between. Germline CDR1 reads SGHTA; CDR2 reads FQGNSA. CDR3 coding DNA: TGTGCCAGCCGAAAGGGGGGGATTTCCTACAATGAGCAGTTCTTC. Its translation: CASRKGGISYNEQFF.